The 5 T cell receptor beta chains in this list originate from one sample, sequenced in a study of blood T cell repertoires in COVID-19. The data were produced by immunoSEQ multiplex PCR, yet TCRdb's version contains in-frame clones alone and is incomplete. The profile covers tens of thousands of clones, with more than 75% appearing a single time and roughly 13% taken by the ten largest. Source material: peripheral blood. Receptors were obtained from a human donor in a cohort sampled during active COVID-19. The donor label of this sample is uncertain.

This chain connects TRBV2 to TRBJ2-2; 9 positions agree with TRBD2. The CDR3 has 16 residues. V gave up 6 bases and J gave up 5 bases; unmatched junction bases: 10. Per germline, CDR1 SNHLY and CDR2 FYNNEI. This CDR3 reads CASRPGTSQGTGELFF. DNA of the CDR3: TGTGCCAGCAGGCCCGGGACTAGCCAAGGTACCGGGGAGCTGTTTTTT.

This clone was counted a few times. The V call is TRBV9, the J call TRBJ1-2, with a tentative D call TRBD1 (6 bases). Deletions cut 0 bases from V and 4 bases from J, with 16 bases between. Germline-derived CDR1 and CDR2 are SGDLS and YYNGEE. The CDR3 contains 16 residues. The CDR3 reads CASSVAPTGSAYGYTF. The CDR3 coding sequence is TGTGCCAGCAGCGTAGCGCCCACAGGGTCAGCCTATGGCTACACCTTC.

This clone was recorded once. V gene TRBV5-1 combines with J gene TRBJ2-3, with TRBD2 matching 7 bases. After removal of 0 bases from V and 3 bases from J, the junction contained 4 bases not matched to a gene. CDR3 length: 15 amino acids. The germline gives CDR1 SGHRS, CDR2 YFSETQ. The DNA of the CDR3 is TGCGCCAGCAGCTTGGGGAGTAGCGGGACAGATACGCAGTATTTT. Its protein product is CASSLGSSGTDTQYF.

This chain connects TRBV6-6 to TRBJ1-2; the D is unclear. Trimming cost V 6 bases and J 4 bases, with 18 bases left between them. The CDR3 loop spans 15 amino acids. The germline V gene has CDR1 MNHNY and CDR2 SVGAGI (reference sequence). CDR3 region: CASSPSPTAGYGYTF. The CDR3 nucleotides are TGTGCCAGCAGCCCATCCCCAACCGCGGGCTATGGCTACACCTTC.

The chain recombines TRBV27 with TRBJ2-3; TRBD2 might be the D (7 bases). The CDR3 consists of 15 residues. V lost 5 bases and J lost 1, with 13 bases in between. Per germline, CDR1 MNHEY and CDR2 SMNVEV (reference sequence). The DNA for the CDR3 is TGTGCCAGCAGTGTAACAGGGAGGGGCACAGATACGCAGTATTTT. Its translation: CASSVTGRGTDTQYF.